This record covers a single T cell receptor (beta chain). This entry is derived from a study of blood T cell repertoires in COVID-19. V shed 3 bases, J shed 5 bases, and the junction held 4 bases outside the gene matches. CDR3 length: 13 amino acids. The germline V gene encodes CDR1 MDHEN and CDR2 SYDVKM. Method: immunoSEQ multiplex PCR; TCRdb's copy keeps in-frame clones and lacks some. Of some 90,000 clones listed, 90% are singletons. The specimen was peripheral blood. V gene TRBV28 combines with J gene TRBJ2-7; 7 nucleotides agree with TRBD2. The sequence was obtained from a woman of 80 years or more with active or convalescent COVID-19. CDR3 sequence (DNA): TGTGCCAGCAGTTTGGGAGGGTTCAACGAGCAGTACTTC. As protein: CASSLGGFNEQYF.